Listed below are T cell receptor beta chains from one sample, sequenced in a study of T-cell reconstitution after alpha-beta-depleted transplantation in children. TCRdb passed the PCR reads through MiXCR, listing each CDR3 protein once. The sample lists about 870,000 distinct CDR3 sequences, roughly 15% occurring once. This material consisted of PBMCs, mostly from graft donor cells, taken 360 days after TCRalphabeta/CD19-depleted stem cell transplant. These receptors were obtained from a male patient under 18 who had a stem cell transplant for acute lymphoblastic leukemia, so the T cells may come from the graft donor. The CDR3 runs from the conserved cysteine through the conserved F or W. D genes are given only for firm matches. Size is omitted from some rows. Given values are once, few, many or a class for expanded clones.

CDR3nt	CDR3aa	d_gene	v_gene	j_gene	abundance
TGCAGCGTTGAATGGCCGGCCGGGGAGCTGTTTTTT	CSVEWPAGELFF	-	TRBV29-1	TRBJ2-2	few
TGTGCCAGCAGCGTAGGACCGGGGCAGCCCCAGCATTTT	CASSVGPGQPQHF	-	TRBV9	TRBJ1-5	-
TGTGCCAGCAGCTTAGGGCGGGCCTCCACCAGGACCCAGTACTTC	CASSLGRASTRTQYF	-	TRBV11-2	TRBJ2-5	few
TGTGCCAGCAGCCCCGGACAGCTCCAGCCCCAGCATTTT	CASSPGQLQPQHF	-	TRBV12-3/TRBV12-4	TRBJ1-5	-
TGCGCCAGCAGCCGGGGACAGCAAGAGACCCAGTACTTC	CASSRGQQETQYF	TRBD1	TRBV4-1	TRBJ2-5	few
TGTGCCAGTAGCACGAACAGGGACCCCTACGAGCAGTACTTC	CASSTNRDPYEQYF	-	TRBV19	TRBJ2-7	-
TGCGCCAGCAGCTTGCCTTCGGGCGGGAGGTACTACGAGCAGTACTTC	CASSLPSGGRYYEQYF	TRBD2	TRBV5-1	TRBJ2-7	-
TGTGCCTGCAGCCTCCGGGACACATTCACAGATACGCAGTATTTT	CACSLRDTFTDTQYF	-	TRBV3-1	TRBJ2-3	few
TGCGCCAGCAGCGAGTGGCGGGGGGCGTCGCAGTACTTC	CASSEWRGASQYF	TRBD2	TRBV5-1	TRBJ2-7	few
TGCGCCAGCAGCCCGATCGAGGGGGCGACCTACGAGCAGTACTTC	CASSPIEGATYEQYF	TRBD1	TRBV4-1	TRBJ2-7	few
TGTGCCAGCAGCGATCGATTAGCGGGAGGTAACCAAGAGACCCAGTACTTC	CASSDRLAGGNQETQYF	TRBD2	TRBV7-6	TRBJ2-5	-